The subject of this entry is one T cell receptor (beta chain). Per the original data handling: For nucleated cells, counts were estimated from reference gene primer amplification. The protocol was immunoSEQ multiplex PCR, while the TCRdb copy is restricted to in-frame clones and leaves out a portion. From that table come the V and J calls and clone size; the DNA was used to work out D and trimming. Among 150,000 to 200,000 clones listed, approximately 85% were seen once. The data originate from a study of blood T cell repertoires in COVID-19. Trimming removed 6 bases at V and 6 bases at J, with 8 bases between. This CDR3 spans 12 amino acids.

The sequenced material came from peripheral blood. The clonotype originates from a woman aged 45-59 years with COVID-19, enrolled during active disease. The chain links TRBV12-3 or TRBV12-4 to TRBJ1-4, with D perhaps TRBD1 (6 bases). For the CDR3, the DNA is TGTGCCAGCAGCCGGACAGATGAAAAACTGTTTTTT. It is translated as CASSRTDEKLFF.